The 26 T cell receptor beta chains given below trace back to one sample, sequenced in a study of chemoradiotherapy in HPV16-positive cancers. Sequencing used immunoSEQ multiplex PCR; TCRdb keeps in-frame clones, though not all of them. The repertoire has 19,000 or so clones, 90% to 95% of them found once; the top ten carry roughly an eighth. Sequenced material: blood, taken from a patient who underwent chemoradiotherapy. The receptors were sampled from a human donor with HPV-associated anogenital cancer.

The J gene is TRBJ1-2, the V gene TRBV7-2; D is unclear. This CDR3 has 12 amino acids. V was clipped by 1 base and J by 8 bases, with 8 bases between them. Germline V gene sequence: CDR1 SGHTA, CDR2 FQGNSA. CDR3 residues: CASSLVGGGYTF. DNA of the CDR3: TGTGCCAGCAGCTTAGTGGGCGGAGGCTACACCTTC.

A single count supports this clone. This CDR3 is CASSSPGQKNTGELFF. The CDR3 DNA sequence: TGTGCCAGCAGCTCTCCGGGACAGAAGAACACCGGGGAGCTGTTTTTT. The chain joins TRBV7-9 to TRBJ2-2, with 7 bases that match TRBD1. Germline lookup yields CDR1 SEHNR and CDR2 FQNEAQ (reference sequence). V dropped 4 bases and J dropped 1; count of bases not matched to a gene: 6. There are 16 residues in the CDR3.

The chain has TRBV9 and TRBJ2-2; D not certain. Per germline, CDR1 SGDLS and CDR2 YYNGEE. V shed 2 bases and J shed 0 bases, with 8 bases lying between them. The CDR3 totals 15 residues. CDR3 in amino acids: CASSVGTANTGELFF. The CDR3 nucleotides read TGTGCCAGCAGCGTGGGCACAGCGAACACCGGGGAGCTGTTTTTT.

Points on this clone: Mismatch with germline at one junction end may stem from a read error. The genes are TRBV5-5 and TRBJ1-4; D remains unclear. There are 15 residues in the CDR3. The germline CDR1 and CDR2 sequences are SGHKS and YYEKEE (reference sequence). CDR3 coding DNA: TGCGCCAGCAGCCAAGATCAGGCGGCTAATGAAAAACTGTTTTTT. This translates into CASSQDQAANEKLFF.

This chain joins TRBV27 and TRBJ2-3; 7 nucleotides align to TRBD2. Germline assignment: CDR1 MNHEY and CDR2 SMNVEV (reference sequence). The CDR3 runs 16 residues. V lost 6 bases to trimming and J lost 0 bases; unmatched junction nucleotides: 9. Here the CDR3 reads CASSRRGGGSTDTQYF. CDR3 sequence (DNA): TGTGCCAGCAGCCGGAGGGGCGGGGGAAGCACAGATACGCAGTATTTT.

The V gene is TRBV19, the J gene TRBJ1-4; D not certain. Per germline, CDR1 LNHDA and CDR2 SQIVND (reference sequence). Deletions cut 2 bases from V and 10 bases from J, with 14 bases between. The CDR3 runs to 14 residues. As DNA, the CDR3 is TGTGCCAGTAGTATAAGTCACGGACGCTTAAAACTGTTTTTT. Its protein is CASSISHGRLKLFF.

This sequence joins TRBV4-3 and TRBJ1-6; D ambiguous. This CDR3 is built from 18 residues. The germline V and J ends were trimmed by 0 bases and 5 bases, with 17 bases remaining between them. The germline gives CDR1 LGHNA, CDR2 YSLEER. In nucleotides, the CDR3 is TGCGCCAGCAGCCAAGAAGTCTTCACCTCTCCAAATAATTCACCCCTCCACTTT. Amino acid sequence: CASSQEVFTSPNNSPLHF.

The chain carries TRBV4-1 and TRBJ2-1; 7 bases match TRBD2. The V and J ends lost 5 bases and 6 bases, in that order; junction bases with no gene match: 7. CDR1 and CDR2 (germline): MGHRA, YSYEKL. The CDR3 runs to 14 residues. CDR3 region: CASSFRDYLNEQFF. The DNA for the CDR3 is TGCGCCAGCAGCTTTCGGGACTACCTCAATGAGCAGTTCTTC.

The V and J genes are TRBV10-3 and TRBJ2-1; D might be TRBD1 (5 bases). Trimming left V 0 bases short and J 15 bases short, with 15 bases between. CDR1 ENHRY and CDR2 SYGVKD come from the germline V gene. CDR3 length: 13 amino acids. The CDR3 DNA is TGTGCCATCAGTGAGTCCACCCTGGACAATGCGTTCTTC. As protein: CAISESTLDNAFF.

This clone showed up just once. The rearrangement links TRBV7-9 to TRBJ1-1, with D maybe TRBD1 (5 bases). CDR1 and CDR2 from the germline V gene are SEHNR and FQNEAQ (reference sequence). Trimming took off 6 bases at V and 7 bases at J, with 15 bases between the two ends. The CDR3 has 13 amino acids. The CDR3 sequence is CASRGVSGLEAFF. For the CDR3, the DNA is TGTGCCAGCAGGGGGGTTAGCGGCCTTGAAGCTTTCTTT.

This clone was counted only a few times. The chain recombines TRBV6-1 with TRBJ2-7, with D unclear. Trimming removed 0 bases from V and 3 bases from J, with 6 bases in between. Germline V CDR1 and CDR2: MNHNS, SASEGT. The CDR3 is 13 residues long. The CDR3 DNA reads TGTGCCAGCAGTGAAGCGGCAGGCTACGAGCAGTACGTC. Amino acid sequence: CASSEAAGYEQYV.

V and J are TRBV10-1 and TRBJ2-1; D is undetermined. V lost 2 bases and J 2 bases, leaving 4 bases between the germline ends. The CDR3 consists of 13 residues. Germline CDR1 WNHNN, CDR2 SYGVQD (reference sequence). CDR3 in DNA: TGCGCCAGCAGTGAGGGAACCTACAATGAGCAGTTCTTC. Amino acid sequence: CASSEGTYNEQFF.

This clone has just one count. V is TRBV2 and J is TRBJ2-2; D unclear. Germline V gene sequence: CDR1 SNHLY, CDR2 FYNNEI. V was trimmed by 6 bases and J by 5 bases, leaving 4 bases between them. This CDR3 has 11 amino acids. The CDR3 protein is CASRETGELFF. CDR3 coding DNA: TGTGCCAGCAGGGAGACCGGGGAGCTGTTTTTT.

The chain links TRBV9 to TRBJ2-3, with 11 positions matching TRBD2. Trimming cost V 4 bases and J 6 bases; bases outside gene matches: 10. The CDR3 spans 16 residues. Germline V gives CDR1 SGDLS, CDR2 YYNGEE. The CDR3 loop reads CASSPSTSGGGDTQYF. Here the CDR3 DNA reads TGTGCCAGCAGCCCAAGCACTAGCGGGGGAGGGGATACGCAGTATTTT. The complete variable domain, with remaining parts taken from reference TRBV9 and TRBJ2-3, reads DSGVTQTPKHLITATGQRVTLRCSPRSGDLSVYWYQQSLDQGLQFLIQYYNGEERAKGNILERFSAQQFPDLHSELNLSSLELGDSALYFCASSPSTSGGGDTQYFGPGTRLTVL.

This clone was seen a handful of times. The gene calls are TRBV28 and TRBJ2-5; D is uncertain. V was pared by 1 base and J by 5 bases, with 11 bases between. CDR1 is MDHEN, CDR2 SYDVKM, per germline. This CDR3 contains 14 residues. DNA of the CDR3: TGTGCCAGCAGTTTATATGAGGCCCGGGAGACCCAGTACTTC. Amino acids: CASSLYEARETQYF.

The rearrangement uses TRBV7-7 and TRBJ1-3, with D unresolved. The germline CDR1 and CDR2 sequences are SSHAT and FNYEAQ (reference sequence). CDR3 length: 16 residues. V was shortened by 2 bases and J by 0 bases, with 11 bases between the two germline ends. The CDR3 region has the DNA TGTGCCAGCAGCTTAAACTTGTTGGACTCTGGAAACACCATATATTTT. The encoded protein is CASSLNLLDSGNTIYF.

The chain carries TRBV5-1 and TRBJ2-5, with D unclear. Between the trimmed V and J ends, which lost 9 bases and 5 bases, there was a span of 17 bases. Looked up from germline, CDR1 is SGHRS and CDR2 is YFSETQ. CDR3 size: 13 residues. CDR3 sequence reads: CATRSTSRETQYF. Here the CDR3 DNA reads TGCGCCACCAGATCCACCTCGCGGGAGACCCAGTACTTC.

V is TRBV2 and J is TRBJ1-1; no firm D call. The V end lost 4 bases, the J end lost 1 base, and 13 bases lay between the germline ends. CDR1 and CDR2 from the germline V gene are SNHLY and FYNNEI. This CDR3 has 15 amino acids. The CDR3 bases are TGTGCCAGCAGTGTTATGACTCTCGCGAACACTGAAGCTTTCTTT. This codes for CASSVMTLANTEAFF.

The chain is built from TRBV27 and TRBJ1-5; tentatively, D is TRBD1 (6 bases). This CDR3 has 14 amino acids. Germline V gene sequence: CDR1 MNHEY, CDR2 SMNVEV (reference sequence). With 4 bases removed from V and 4 bases from J, the gap between germline ends came to 11 bases. CDR3 amino acids: CASSYRAGNQPQHF. The CDR3 DNA reads as TGTGCCAGCAGTTACAGGGCCGGGAATCAGCCCCAGCATTTT.

This clone has only one observation. CDR3 sequence (DNA): TGTGCCAGCAGTTTTTCGGCAGGGAGTGGCTACACCTTC. Amino acid sequence: CASSFSAGSGYTF. The chain is built from TRBV27 and TRBJ1-2; D might be TRBD1 (5 bases). V was clipped by 3 bases and J by 7 bases, with 12 bases between them. The CDR3 has 13 amino acids. CDR1 and CDR2 from the germline V gene are MNHEY and SMNVEV (reference sequence).

The chain couples TRBV18 to TRBJ2-3; D is ambiguous. The germline V and J ends were trimmed by 5 bases and 2 bases, with 8 bases remaining between them. The CDR3 totals 13 residues. From germline, CDR1 is KGHSH and CDR2 LQKENI. The CDR3 protein is CASSSPYTDTQYF. As DNA, the CDR3 is TGTGCCAGCTCATCTCCGTACACAGATACGCAGTATTTT.

The chain employs TRBV13 and TRBJ2-1; D gene uncertain. CDR1 and CDR2 from the germline V gene are PRHDT and FYEKMQ (reference sequence). The V end lost 6 bases, the J end lost 2 bases, and 8 bases lay between the germline ends. This CDR3 spans 13 amino acids. CDR3 region: CASRTGAYNEQFF. The DNA of the CDR3 is TGTGCCAGCAGGACTGGGGCCTACAATGAGCAGTTCTTC.

The J gene is TRBJ1-3, the V gene TRBV9; D gene ambiguous. The CDR3 is 13 residues long. Looked up from germline, CDR1 is SGDLS and CDR2 is YYNGEE. With 3 bases removed from V and 4 bases from J, the gap between germline ends came to 8 bases. The CDR3 here is CASSGNTGNTIYF. The CDR3 DNA sequence: TGTGCCAGCAGCGGAAACACAGGAAACACCATATATTTT.

This rearrangement joins TRBV5-4 to TRBJ2-2; 8 bases match TRBD2. The germline V gene encodes CDR1 SGHNT and CDR2 YYREEE (reference sequence). The CDR3 has 16 amino acids. Trimming took 5 bases from V and 2 from J; bases not matched to a gene: 8. The CDR3 sequence is CASSLKAGANTGELFF. The CDR3 nucleotides are TGTGCCAGCAGTCTTAAAGCGGGGGCTAACACCGGGGAGCTGTTTTTT. The full variable domain, in which reference TRBV5-4 and TRBJ2-2 provide the parts outside the CDR3, is ETGVTQSPTHLIKTRGQQVTLRCSSQSGHNTVSWYQQALGQGPQFIFQYYREEENGRGNFPPRFSGLQFPNYSSELNVNALELDDSALYLCASSLKAGANTGELFFGEGSRLTVL.

The chain's CDR3 is CASSIRTVNTEAFF. The DNA of the CDR3 is TGTGCCAGTAGTATTCGGACGGTGAACACTGAAGCTTTCTTT. The gene calls are TRBV19 and TRBJ1-1; D is unclear. The CDR3 spans 14 residues. V lost 3 bases to trimming and J lost 0 bases, with 8 bases between them. Germline CDR1 LNHDA, CDR2 SQIVND (reference sequence).

The gene calls are TRBV7-9 and TRBJ2-1; the match to TRBD2 covers 9 bases. This CDR3 region has 16 residues. The V and J ends lost 11 bases and 3 bases, in that order; junction bases with no gene match: 14. CDR1 and CDR2 from the germline V gene are SEHNR and FQNEAQ (reference sequence). The CDR3 DNA sequence: TGTGCCGCTGCCCTTGGCCTAGCGGGGTTCTACAATGAGCAGTTCTTC. Translation: CAAALGLAGFYNEQFF.